This is a list of T cell receptor beta chains from one sample in a study of prognosis after radiotherapy for stage I lung cancer. TCRdb re-called the multiplex PCR reads with MiXCR, one entry per CDR3 protein. The table includes fewer than 30,000 distinct CDR3 sequences, 46% detected once. Sequencing was performed on PBMCs, taken before or after stereotactic body radiation therapy (not recorded which). Receptors originate from a donor at least 50 years old with non-small cell lung cancer. Both conserved end residues are part of each CDR3. The D gene is left open where the match is weak. Not every row has a clone size; where given, it reads once, few, many or a size class.

-,TRBV28,-,TRBJ2-7,TGTGCCAGCAATTTTGGTAGCGGCCCCGTCTCAAGCGAGCAGTACTTC,CASNFGSGPVSSEQYF
-,TRBV6-1,medium-sized,TRBJ2-1,TGTGCCAGCACCAAGACCGGGGATAACAATGAGCAGTTCTTC,CASTKTGDNNEQFF
-,TRBV11-2,many,TRBJ2-3,TGTGCCAGCAGCTTACGACAGGAGGTGGATACGCAGTATTTT,CASSLRQEVDTQYF
TRBD1,TRBV27,-,TRBJ1-3,TGTGCCAGCAGCTCGACAGGGGTCCTCTCTGGAAACACCATATATTTT,CASSSTGVLSGNTIYF
-,TRBV20-1,-,TRBJ1-1,TGCAGTGCTAGCCAAAATATGAACACTGAAGATTTCTTT,CSASQNMNTEDFF
TRBD1,TRBV25-1,-,TRBJ2-3,TGTGCCAGCAGTGAATTTGGGACAGGGAACACAGATACGCAGTATTTT,CASSEFGTGNTDTQYF
-,TRBV28,-,TRBJ1-2,TGTGCCAGCAGTTTACCGAGCCCGGGGTATGGCTACACCTTC,CASSLPSPGYGYTF
-,TRBV28,medium-sized,TRBJ2-7,TGTGCCAGCAGTTTTTTTGGCTACGAGCAGTACTTC,CASSFFGYEQYF
-,TRBV19,many,TRBJ1-5,TGTGCCAGTACCCCGGACAGCAGATGGGCCCAGCATTTT,CASTPDSRWAQHF
-,TRBV5-1,few,TRBJ2-3,TGCGCCAGCAAGGTGAGCCAAGGGACAGATACGCAGTATTTT,CASKVSQGTDTQYF